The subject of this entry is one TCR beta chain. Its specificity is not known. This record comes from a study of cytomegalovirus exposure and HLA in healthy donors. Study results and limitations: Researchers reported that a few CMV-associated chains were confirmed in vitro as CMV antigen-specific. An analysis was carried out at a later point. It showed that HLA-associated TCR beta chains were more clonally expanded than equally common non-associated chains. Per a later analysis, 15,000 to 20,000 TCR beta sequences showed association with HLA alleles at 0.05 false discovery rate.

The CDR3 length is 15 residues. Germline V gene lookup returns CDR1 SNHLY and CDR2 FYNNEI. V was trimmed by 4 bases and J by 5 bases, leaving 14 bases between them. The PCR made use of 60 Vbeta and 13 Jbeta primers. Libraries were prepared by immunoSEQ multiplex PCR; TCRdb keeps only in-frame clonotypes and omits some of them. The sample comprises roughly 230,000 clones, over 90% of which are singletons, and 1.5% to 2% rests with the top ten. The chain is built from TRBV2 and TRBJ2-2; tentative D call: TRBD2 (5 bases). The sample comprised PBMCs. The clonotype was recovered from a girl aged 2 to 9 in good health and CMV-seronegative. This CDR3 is CASSGTARGTGELFF. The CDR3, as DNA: TGTGCCAGCAGTGGGACTGCCCGAGGAACCGGGGAGCTGTTTTTT. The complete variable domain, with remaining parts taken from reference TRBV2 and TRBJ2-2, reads EPEVTQTPSHQVTQMGQEVILRCVPISNHLYFYWYRQILGQKVEFLVSFYNNEISEKSEIFDDQFSVERPDGSNFTLKIRSTKLEDSAMYFCASSGTARGTGELFFGEGSRLTVL.